The 21 T cell receptor beta chains below all came from one sample that was sequenced in a study of blood T cell repertoires in COVID-19. Assay used: immunoSEQ multiplex PCR; TCRdb lists only in-frame clones, some missing. The sample includes around 100,000 clones, 85% of them seen just once. The sequenced sample consisted of peripheral blood. The receptors come from a human donor in a cohort sampled during active COVID-19.

V is TRBV7-6 and J is TRBJ2-7; TRBD2 matches 7 bases. The length of the CDR3 is 15 residues. Germline CDR1 is SGHVS and CDR2 is FNYEAQ. Trimming took 1 base from V and 7 from J; bases not matched to a gene: 10. CDR3 bases: TGTGCCAGCAGCTTAGGGCCCACTAGCGTAGGGGAGCAGTACTTC. Protein sequence: CASSLGPTSVGEQYF.

This clone was counted a few times. The chain combines TRBV24-1 with TRBJ1-2, with 7 positions matching TRBD1. The CDR3 covers 12 residues. With 4 bases clipped from V and 8 bases from J, the junction kept 3 bases outside the gene matches. Germline-derived CDR1 and CDR2 are KGHDR and SFDVKD. Written as DNA, the CDR3 is TGTGCCACCAGTGACCCGGGACAGGGCTACACCTTC. It specifies CATSDPGQGYTF.

This chain links TRBV7-8 with TRBJ2-7; D perhaps matches TRBD2 (5 bases). The CDR3 extends over 15 amino acids. Trimming removed 5 bases from V and 4 bases from J, with 18 bases in between. Germline loops: CDR1 SGHVS, CDR2 FQNEAQ. CDR3 in DNA: TGTGCCAGCAGCCGGTCAGGACTCAGCCTTTACGAGCAGTACTTC. Protein: CASSRSGLSLYEQYF.

The J gene is TRBJ1-2, the V gene TRBV7-9; D gene uncertain. CDR3 length: 14 residues. V lost 5 bases and J 8 bases, leaving 18 bases between the germline ends. CDR1 SEHNR and CDR2 FQNEAQ come from the germline V gene (reference sequence). This CDR3 is CASSPQPGLEGYTF. CDR3 in DNA: TGTGCCAGCAGCCCCCAGCCGGGTCTGGAGGGCTACACCTTC.

The chain uses TRBV11-3 and TRBJ2-3, with unresolved D. Trimming shortened V by 1 base and J by 4 bases, and 6 bases separated the two germline ends. The CDR3 loop spans 13 amino acids. Germline loops: CDR1 SGHNT, CDR2 YENEEA. This CDR3 reads CASSLAGADTQYF. The CDR3 region has the DNA TGTGCCAGCAGCTTAGCAGGTGCAGATACGCAGTATTTT.

The rearrangement links TRBV24-1 to TRBJ2-3; 7 bases are shared with TRBD1. Germline V lookup: CDR1 KGHDR, CDR2 SFDVKD. The CDR3 length is 16 residues. The trim removed 4 bases at V and 0 bases at J, leaving 6 bases unmatched. CDR3 residues: CATSDRTGDSTDTQYF. CDR3 nucleotides: TGTGCCACCAGTGACCGAACAGGGGATAGCACAGATACGCAGTATTTT.

This clone has a handful of counts. This sequence joins TRBV11-2 and TRBJ2-7; 9 bases map to TRBD1. The ends lost 4 bases at V and 2 bases at J; junction bases unmatched: 0. The V gene's germline CDR1 is SGHAT and CDR2 FQNNGV. This CDR3 spans 13 amino acids. CDR3 residues: CASSWDRAYEQYF. CDR3 bases: TGTGCCAGCAGCTGGGACAGGGCCTACGAGCAGTACTTC. Filled out from reference TRBV11-2 and TRBJ2-7, the complete variable domain reads EAGVAQSPRYKIIEKRQSVAFWCNPISGHATLYWYQQILGQGPKLLIQFQNNGVVDDSQLPKDRFSAERLKGVDSTLKIQPAKLEDSAVYLCASSWDRAYEQYFGPGTRLTVT.

The chain carries TRBV4-3 and TRBJ2-4; TRBD2 aligns across 7 bases. The CDR3 sequence is 15 residues long. Germline V CDR1 and CDR2: LGHNA, YSLEER. V lost 1 base, J lost 6 bases, and 6 bases stayed unmatched. The CDR3 sequence: CASSQGGGIGNIQYF. In nucleotides, the CDR3 is TGCGCCAGCAGCCAAGGGGGGGGGATTGGAAACATTCAGTACTTC.

The V and J genes are TRBV21-1 and TRBJ2-1; no check of the table's D call, TRBD1, against the DNA was made. TRBV21-1 is described as a pseudogene. The CDR3 extends over 15 amino acids. The CDR3 loop is CASTFPRDSHNEQFF. The CDR3 DNA is TGTGCCAGCACATTTCCCAGGGACAGCCACAATGAGCAGTTCTTC.

The gene calls are TRBV12-5 and TRBJ1-1, with a possible D match to TRBD1 (6 bases). Germline CDR1 LGHNT, CDR2 FRNRAP. V shed 4 bases and J shed 1 base, with 13 bases lying between them. This CDR3 region has 15 residues. For the CDR3, the DNA is TGTGCTAGTGGTTCTCCGGGACAACAGAACACTGAAGCTTTCTTT. It translates to CASGSPGQQNTEAFF.

V gene TRBV3-1 (or the pseudogene TRBV3-2) combines with J gene TRBJ2-1, with D hard to call. CDR1 is LGHDT, CDR2 YNNKEL, per germline (reference sequence). The length of the CDR3 is 15 residues. V lost 0 bases and J lost 2, with 8 bases in between. CDR3 in DNA: TGTGCCAGCAGCCAAGATGCGAGGACCTACAATGAGCAGTTCTTC. Amino acids: CASSQDARTYNEQFF.

The rearrangement links TRBV5-1 to TRBJ1-1; no firm D call. V lost 5 bases and J 1 base, leaving 9 bases between the germline ends. CDR1 is SGHRS and CDR2 is YFSETQ in the germline V gene. CDR3 length equals 13 residues. The CDR3: CASSARTNTEAFF. The CDR3 DNA is TGCGCCAGCAGTGCGAGAACGAACACTGAAGCTTTCTTT. Combining the CDR3 with reference TRBV5-1 and TRBJ1-1 gives the whole variable domain KAGVTQTPRYLIKTRGQQVTLSCSPISGHRSVSWYQQTPGQGLQFLFEYFSETQRNKGNFPGRFSGRQFSNSRSEMNVSTLELGDSALYLCASSARTNTEAFFGQGTRLTVV.

The chain recombines TRBV12-3 or TRBV12-4 with TRBJ2-5; D possibly corresponds to TRBD1 (8 bases). Trimming removed 6 bases from V and 7 bases from J, with 12 bases in between. This CDR3 is 12 amino acids long. The CDR3: CASRTGGGTQYF. The DNA of the CDR3 is TGTGCCAGCAGAACAGGGGGGGGGACCCAGTACTTC.

The chain employs TRBV11-3 and TRBJ2-1, with 9 bases aligning to TRBD1. V gave up 1 base and J gave up 5 bases; unmatched junction bases: 0. The CDR3 contains 14 residues. The germline gives CDR1 SGHNT, CDR2 YENEEA. The CDR3 DNA follows: TGTGCCAGCAGCTTAGGGGACAGGGACAATGAGCAGTTCTTC. It translates to CASSLGDRDNEQFF.

The chain has TRBV19 and TRBJ2-7; D is perhaps TRBD2 (5 bases). V was pared by 5 bases and J by 1 base, with 12 bases between. CDR3 length: 14 residues. Germline-derived CDR1 and CDR2 are LNHDA and SQIVND (reference sequence). CDR3 bases: TGTGCCAGTAGTTGGGAGCATCCGTCCTACGAGCAGTACTTC. Translating gives CASSWEHPSYEQYF.

This sequence joins TRBV30 and TRBJ1-2; D is unresolved. Trimming removed 1 base from V and 8 bases from J, with 8 bases in between. From germline, CDR1 is GTSNPN and CDR2 SVGIG (reference sequence). The CDR3 runs to 11 residues. Here the CDR3 reads CAWSARSGYTF. The CDR3 DNA is TGTGCCTGGAGTGCGCGAAGCGGCTACACCTTC.

The chain employs TRBV7-2 and TRBJ2-1, with TRBD2 matching 14 bases. J was trimmed by 8 bases and V by 5 bases; bases with no gene match: 8. Germline V lookup: CDR1 SGHTA, CDR2 FQGNSA. The CDR3 consists of 16 residues. The CDR3 loop reads CASSQAGTSGGYEQFF. As DNA, the CDR3 is TGTGCCAGCAGCCAAGCCGGGACTAGCGGGGGCTATGAGCAGTTCTTC.

This chain connects TRBV5-1 to TRBJ1-1; TRBD1 matches 7 bases. The CDR3 runs 14 residues. The germline CDR1 and CDR2 sequences are SGHRS and YFSETQ. The ends lost 5 bases at V and 1 base at J; junction bases unmatched: 5. CDR3 DNA sequence: TGCGCCAGCAGACCGGGACAGCAGAACACTGAAGCTTTCTTT. It encodes CASRPGQQNTEAFF.

This clone has only one observation. The V call is TRBV11-2, the J call TRBJ2-3; D is unclear. The ends were cut back, 2 bases at V and 6 bases at J, with 9 bases in the middle. The CDR3 length is 13 residues. The germline CDR1 and CDR2 sequences are SGHAT and FQNNGV. This chain's CDR3 is CASSLSLADTQYF. In DNA, the CDR3 is TGTGCCAGCAGCTTATCATTAGCTGATACGCAGTATTTT.

The chain carries TRBV18 and TRBJ2-5; D perhaps matches TRBD2 (5 bases). This CDR3 has 12 amino acids. The germline CDR1 and CDR2 sequences are KGHSH and LQKENI. Trimming shortened V by 6 bases and J by 2 bases, and 7 bases separated the two germline ends. The CDR3 region is CASSPGQETQYF. As DNA, the CDR3 is TGTGCCAGCTCGCCGGGGCAAGAGACCCAGTACTTC.

The genes are TRBV9 and TRBJ2-1; possibly TRBD1 for D (6 bases). Germline CDR1 and CDR2: SGDLS and YYNGEE. This CDR3 is built from 16 residues. The germline V and J ends were trimmed by 6 bases and 0 bases, with 16 bases remaining between them. The CDR3 sequence is CASTRRGWDSYNEQFF. The CDR3 coding sequence is TGTGCCAGCACCCGTAGGGGGTGGGACTCCTACAATGAGCAGTTCTTC.